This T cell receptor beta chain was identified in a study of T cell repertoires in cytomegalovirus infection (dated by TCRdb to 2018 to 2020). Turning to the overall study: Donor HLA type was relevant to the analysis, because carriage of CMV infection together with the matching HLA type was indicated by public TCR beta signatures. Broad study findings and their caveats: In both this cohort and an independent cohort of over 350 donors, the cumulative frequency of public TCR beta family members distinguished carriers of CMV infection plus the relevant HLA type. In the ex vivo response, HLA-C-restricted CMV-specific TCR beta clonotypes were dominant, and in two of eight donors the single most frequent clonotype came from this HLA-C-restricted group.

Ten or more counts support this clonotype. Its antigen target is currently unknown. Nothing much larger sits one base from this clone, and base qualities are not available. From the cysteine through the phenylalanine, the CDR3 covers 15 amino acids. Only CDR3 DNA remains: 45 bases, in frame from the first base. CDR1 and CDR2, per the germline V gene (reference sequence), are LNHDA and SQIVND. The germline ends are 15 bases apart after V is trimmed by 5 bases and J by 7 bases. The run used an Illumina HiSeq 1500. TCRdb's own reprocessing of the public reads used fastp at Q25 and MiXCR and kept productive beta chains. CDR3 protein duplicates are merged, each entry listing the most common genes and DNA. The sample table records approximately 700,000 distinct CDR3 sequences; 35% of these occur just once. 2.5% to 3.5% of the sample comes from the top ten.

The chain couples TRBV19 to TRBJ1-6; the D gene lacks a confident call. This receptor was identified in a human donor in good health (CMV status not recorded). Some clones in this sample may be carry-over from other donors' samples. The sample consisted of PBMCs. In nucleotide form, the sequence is TGTGCCAGTAGTGGCCTTCGAGGTGGGAATTCACCCCTCCACTTT. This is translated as CASSGLRGGNSPLHF.